This is a list of T cell receptor beta chains from one sample in a study of shared clonotypes between healthy human individuals. The data were produced by immunoSEQ multiplex PCR, yet TCRdb's version contains in-frame clones alone and is incomplete. The table has about 730,000 clones, around 70% seen once. Material: memory CD4+ T cells sorted from blood. The source of these receptors is a woman between 25 and 40 years old in good health. CDR3s include the opening cysteine and the closing phenylalanine or tryptophan. D genes are given only for firm matches. Size tells how often a clone was seen (once, few, many) or the class of an expanded clone, and some rows leave it out.

abundance	v_gene	d_gene	j_gene	CDR3nt	CDR3aa
NA	TRBV5-1	NA	TRBJ2-7	TGCGCCAGCAGCTTTCGGCAGGGAGGATCCGAGCAGTACTTC	CASSFRQGGSEQYF
NA	TRBV28	TRBD1	TRBJ1-4	TGTGCCAGCAGGAACGCACAGGGGAATGAAAAACTGTTTTTT	CASRNAQGNEKLFF
NA	TRBV7-9	TRBD1	TRBJ2-3	TGTGCCAGCAGCCCTTGGGGATCCAGTGGGACAGGGGGCACAGATACGCAGTATTTT	CASSPWGSSGTGGTDTQYF
NA	TRBV4-2	NA	TRBJ1-4	TGTGCCAGCAGCCAAGATCGCGACGGTGGGGGGCAGGCTAATGAAAAACTGTTTTTT	CASSQDRDGGGQANEKLFF
NA	TRBV11-3	TRBD1	TRBJ2-1	TGTGCCAGCAGCTCGGACAGGGGTGCCTATGAGCAGTTCTTC	CASSSDRGAYEQFF
NA	TRBV4-1	TRBD2	TRBJ2-7	TGCGCCAGCAGCCAAGTGTGGACTAGCGGGAGGGGTGGGATCTACGAGCAGTACTTC	CASSQVWTSGRGGIYEQYF
few	TRBV4-1	NA	TRBJ1-5	TGCGCCAGCAGCAACTACAATCAGCCCCAGCATTTT	CASSNYNQPQHF
NA	TRBV18	TRBD1	TRBJ1-4	TGTGCCAGCTCACCGGGACAGGCGAGTGAAAAACTGTTTTTT	CASSPGQASEKLFF
NA	TRBV28	NA	TRBJ2-3	TGTGCCAGCAGTTTATTTAGCGTAAGCACAGATACGCAGTATTTT	CASSLFSVSTDTQYF
NA	TRBV5-1	TRBD2	TRBJ2-5	TGCGCCAGCAGCTTGGGGGCGGGAGAAGAGACCCAGTACTTC	CASSLGAGEETQYF
NA	TRBV5-1	NA	TRBJ2-3	TGCGCCAGCAGCTTGGGAACCTGGGGCACAGATACGCAGTATTTT	CASSLGTWGTDTQYF
NA	TRBV2	TRBD1	TRBJ1-1	TGTGCCAGCAGGGACAGGGGCACGGGGACTGAAGCTTTCTTT	CASRDRGTGTEAFF
NA	TRBV9	TRBD1	TRBJ2-1	TGTGCCAGCAGCGTGGGGACAGGGAGCTACAATGAGCAGTTCTTC	CASSVGTGSYNEQFF
few	TRBV30	NA	TRBJ2-1	TGTGCCTGGAGTGCCACCCTAGAGGTGGTTGAGCAGTTCTTC	CAWSATLEVVEQFF
NA	TRBV13	TRBD1	TRBJ2-2	TGTGCCAGCAGCCAGGGGGCGAACACCGGGGAGCTGTTTTTT	CASSQGANTGELFF
NA	TRBV5-1	NA	TRBJ2-3	TGCGCCAGCAGCCCGGCTTCTCCGAGAAGTACAGATACGCAGTATTTT	CASSPASPRSTDTQYF
NA	TRBV6-5	NA	TRBJ1-5	TGTGCCAGCGGGCAGGGGTTCAATCAGCCCCAGCATTTT	CASGQGFNQPQHF
NA	TRBV7-8	TRBD1	TRBJ1-5	TGTGCCAGCAGCCTACAGGGGGGGAAAAGCAATCAGCCCCAGCATTTT	CASSLQGGKSNQPQHF
once	TRBV18	TRBD1	TRBJ1-1	TGTGCCAGCTCTCCCCGGGGACAGGGGGTCATGAACACTGAAGCTTTCTTT	CASSPRGQGVMNTEAFF
NA	TRBV19	TRBD1	TRBJ2-1	TGTGCCACCGGCTCTGGGACAGCTCCCCTCAATGAGCAGTTCTTC	CATGSGTAPLNEQFF
NA	TRBV27	NA	TRBJ1-1	TGTGCCAGCAGTTTATCGGGACACTGGAACACTGAAGCTTTCTTT	CASSLSGHWNTEAFF
NA	TRBV19	TRBD1	TRBJ1-5	TGTGCCAGTACTGACAGGGCGTCTCAGCCCCAGCATTTT	CASTDRASQPQHF
NA	TRBV9	NA	TRBJ2-6	TGTGCCAGCAGCGTAGGGGGCGCTGGGGCCAACGTCCTGACTTTC	CASSVGGAGANVLTF
NA	TRBV30	TRBD2	TRBJ2-7	TGTGCCTGGGGATGGGGGATCCCGGGGGGTGAGCAGTACTTC	CAWGWGIPGGEQYF
NA	TRBV11-2	TRBD1	TRBJ1-1	TGTGCCAGCAGCTTCCCCGGGACAGCAATAGCTTTCTTT	CASSFPGTAIAFF
NA	TRBV10-2	NA	TRBJ2-1	TGCGCCAGCAGGGGGACGGCCGGCGAGCAGTTCTTC	CASRGTAGEQFF
NA	TRBV7-9	NA	TRBJ2-6	TGTGCCAGCAGCCCGCCGGGGGACGGGGCCAACGTCCTGACTTTC	CASSPPGDGANVLTF
NA	TRBV12-5	TRBD2	TRBJ2-1	TGTGCTAGTGGTTTGGTACTTAGCGGGAGTTTGCTGAATGAGCAGTTCTTC	CASGLVLSGSLLNEQFF
few	TRBV28	NA	TRBJ1-2	TGTGCCAGCAGTCAGACAGTGGACTATGGCTACACCTTC	CASSQTVDYGYTF
few	TRBV5-1	NA	TRBJ2-5	TGCGCCAGCGTGGAGGGTTCGGTGGGAGAGACCCAGTACTTC	CASVEGSVGETQYF
many	TRBV15	TRBD2	TRBJ2-1	TGTGCCACCAGGAGCGGGAGACCTGACAATGAGCAGTTCTTC	CATRSGRPDNEQFF
NA	TRBV25-1	NA	TRBJ2-7	TGTGCCAGCAGTGTGGGAGGGGGACCGACCTACGAGCAGTACTTC	CASSVGGGPTYEQYF
NA	TRBV18	TRBD1	TRBJ2-7	TGTGCCAGCCTGAAACAGGGGGCACCTCCCTACGAGCAGTACTTC	CASLKQGAPPYEQYF
few	TRBV30	NA	TRBJ1-2	TGTGCCTGGAGTGTCAGGGTGAACTATGGCTACACCTTC	CAWSVRVNYGYTF